This T cell receptor (beta chain) was sequenced in a study of cytomegalovirus exposure and HLA in healthy donors. As for the study in general: The early release's HLA-typed donors yielded 80 million to 95 million unique TCRs.

The V gene's germline CDR1 is LGHNT and CDR2 FRNRAP. V lost 8 bases to trimming and J lost 5 bases; unmatched junction nucleotides: 11. The CDR3 totals 15 residues. Primers included in the PCR were 60 Vbeta and 13 Jbeta primers. Clones were read by immunoSEQ multiplex PCR, and TCRdb kept only the in-frame ones, dropping some. The sample contains 150,000 to 200,000 clones, roughly 80% of which appear only once. In this sample, this clone turned up once. The sequence was obtained from a human donor in good health. The genes are TRBV12-5 and TRBJ2-5; TRBD1 aligns across 10 bases. The sample taken for sequencing was PBMCs. This CDR3 reads CASRYRDRGGETQYF. CDR3 nucleotides: TGTGCTAGTCGATACCGGGACAGGGGAGGGGAGACCCAGTACTTC.